This T cell receptor beta chain is drawn from a study of post-analysis software for immune sequencing data. The TCR beta cDNA libraries contained unique molecular identifiers. It was from approximately 0.91 to 9.4 million T cells that approximately 500,000 cDNA molecules came. MiXCR, applied by TCRdb to the PCR reads, yields one record per CDR3 protein. The sample carries 600,000 to 700,000 distinct CDR3 sequences, around 64% recorded once. Whole-study results and caveats: Pronounced co-clustering by F measure was evident among identically batched samples. Patients with multiple sclerosis recorded significantly lower normalized Chao1 diversity than controls, the study found. Roughly 5 TRBV segments (TRBV5-6, TRBV5-1 and TRBV20-1 among them) occurred more frequently in patients than in controls.

About this clonotype: Its antigen is still unknown.

The germline V and J ends were trimmed by 0 bases and 1 base, with 8 bases remaining between them. CDR1 and CDR2 (germline): MNHEY, SVGEGT. The length of the CDR3 is 15 residues. The sample comprised blood. The V gene is TRBV6-2 or TRBV6-3, the J gene TRBJ2-3; D may be TRBD1 or TRBD2 (5 bases each). The clonotype was recovered from a girl aged 2-10 years with multiple sclerosis. CDR3 sequence reads: CASSYSKGRTDTQYF. The CDR3 DNA follows: TGTGCCAGCAGTTACTCGAAGGGACGCACAGATACGCAGTATTTT.